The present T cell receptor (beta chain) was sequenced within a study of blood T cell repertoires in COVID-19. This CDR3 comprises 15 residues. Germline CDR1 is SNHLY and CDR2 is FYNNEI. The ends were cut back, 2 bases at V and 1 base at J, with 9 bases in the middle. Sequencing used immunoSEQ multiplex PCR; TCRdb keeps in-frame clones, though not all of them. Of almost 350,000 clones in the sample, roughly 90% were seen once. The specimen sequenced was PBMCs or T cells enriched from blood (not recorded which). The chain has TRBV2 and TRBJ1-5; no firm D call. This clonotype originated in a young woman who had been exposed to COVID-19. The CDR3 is CASSELAVSNQPQHF. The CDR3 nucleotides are TGTGCCAGCAGTGAATTGGCTGTAAGCAATCAGCCCCAGCATTTT.